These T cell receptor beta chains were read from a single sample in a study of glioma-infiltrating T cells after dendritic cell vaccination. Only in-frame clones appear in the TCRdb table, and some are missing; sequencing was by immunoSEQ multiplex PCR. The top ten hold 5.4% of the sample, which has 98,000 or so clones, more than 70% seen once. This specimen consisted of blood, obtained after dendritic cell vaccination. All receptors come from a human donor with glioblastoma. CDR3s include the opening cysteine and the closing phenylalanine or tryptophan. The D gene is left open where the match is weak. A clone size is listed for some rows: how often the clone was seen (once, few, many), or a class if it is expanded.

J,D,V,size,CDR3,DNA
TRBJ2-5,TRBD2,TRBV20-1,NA,CSAGTKETQYF,TGCAGTGCTGGGACTAAAGAGACCCAGTACTTC
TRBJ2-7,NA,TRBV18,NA,CASSPLAETYEQYF,TGTGCCAGCTCACCACTTGCCGAGACCTACGAGCAGTACTTC
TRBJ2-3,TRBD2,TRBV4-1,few,CASSQTGGSTDTQYF,TGCGCCAGCAGCCAAACGGGGGGGAGCACAGATACGCAGTATTTT
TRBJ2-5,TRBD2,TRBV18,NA,CASSPSGAEETQYF,TGTGCCAGCTCACCGAGCGGGGCGGAAGAGACCCAGTACTTC
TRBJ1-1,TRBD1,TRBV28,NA,CASSLKGAITEAFF,TGTGCCAGCAGTTTAAAGGGGGCGATCACTGAAGCTTTCTTT
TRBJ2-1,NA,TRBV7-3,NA,CASSPHGPRDVGVRNEQFF,TGTGCCAGCAGCCCACACGGCCCACGGGATGTAGGTGTAAGAAATGAGCAGTTCTTC
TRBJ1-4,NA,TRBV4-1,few,CASSQVVQGSTNEKLFF,TGCGCCAGCAGCCAAGTGGTTCAGGGGTCAACTAATGAAAAACTGTTTTTT
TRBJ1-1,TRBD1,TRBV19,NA,CASLDRGLGEAFF,TGTGCCAGTCTTGACAGGGGGCTAGGGGAGGCTTTCTTT
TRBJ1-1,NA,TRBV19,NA,CASSPPHGSNTEAFF,TGTGCCAGTAGTCCCCCGCACGGTTCGAACACTGAAGCTTTCTTT
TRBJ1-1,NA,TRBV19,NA,CASSMWGGLEAFF,TGTGCCAGTAGTATGTGGGGAGGGTTGGAAGCTTTCTTT
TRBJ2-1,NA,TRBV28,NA,CASSGPGLASYNEQFF,TGTGCCAGCAGTGGGCCGGGACTTGCCTCCTACAATGAGCAGTTCTTC
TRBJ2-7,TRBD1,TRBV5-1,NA,CASSLGKDRVYEQYF,TGCGCCAGCAGCCTGGGGAAGGACAGGGTCTACGAGCAGTACTTC
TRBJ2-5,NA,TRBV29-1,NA,CSVNTGGETQYF,TGCAGCGTTAACACCGGCGGGGAGACCCAGTACTTC
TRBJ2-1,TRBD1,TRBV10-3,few,CAISKGQGVQNEQFF,TGTGCCATCAGTAAGGGACAGGGGGTGCAGAATGAGCAGTTCTTC
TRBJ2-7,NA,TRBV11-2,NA,CASSPISYEQYF,TGTGCCAGCAGCCCAATTTCCTACGAGCAGTACTTC
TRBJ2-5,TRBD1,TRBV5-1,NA,CASSGTGGPGQETQYF,TGCGCCAGCAGCGGGACAGGGGGGCCAGGGCAAGAGACCCAGTACTTC
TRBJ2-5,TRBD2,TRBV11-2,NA,CASSFSGGGETQYF,TGTGCCAGCAGCTTTAGCGGGGGTGGGGAGACCCAGTACTTC
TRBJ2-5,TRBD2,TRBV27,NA,CASSSPSGDQETQYF,TGTGCCAGCAGTTCTCCTAGCGGAGACCAAGAGACCCAGTACTTC
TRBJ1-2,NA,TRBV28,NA,CASRETGLWGYTF,TGTGCCAGCAGAGAAACAGGGCTATGGGGCTACACCTTC
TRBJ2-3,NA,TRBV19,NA,CASSPDFTDTQYF,TGTGCCAGTAGCCCGGACTTCACAGATACGCAGTATTTT
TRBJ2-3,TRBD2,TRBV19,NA,CASSMGLGNTNTQYF,TGTGCCAGTAGTATGGGACTAGGAAACACAAATACGCAGTATTTT
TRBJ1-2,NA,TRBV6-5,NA,CASSYGAGETGYTF,TGTGCCAGCAGTTACGGGGCAGGGGAGACGGGCTACACCTTC
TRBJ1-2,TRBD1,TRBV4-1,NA,CASSETGQDYGYTF,TGCGCCAGCAGCGAAACGGGACAGGACTATGGCTACACCTTC
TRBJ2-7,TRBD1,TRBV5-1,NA,CASSLGPQGALYEQYF,TGCGCCAGCAGCTTGGGTCCACAGGGGGCCCTCTACGAGCAGTACTTC
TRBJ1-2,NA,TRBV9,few,CASSRDNNYGYTF,TGTGCCAGCAGCCGGGACAATAACTATGGCTACACCTTC
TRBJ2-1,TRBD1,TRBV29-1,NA,CSVEKGGHEQFF,TGCAGCGTTGAGAAAGGGGGCCATGAGCAGTTCTTC
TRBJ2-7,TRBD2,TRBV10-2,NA,CASSDTSGGIHEQYF,TGCGCCAGCAGTGATACCAGCGGGGGCATCCACGAGCAGTACTTC
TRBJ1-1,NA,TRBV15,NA,CATRKTGNTEAFF,TGTGCCACCAGGAAGACGGGAAACACTGAAGCTTTCTTT
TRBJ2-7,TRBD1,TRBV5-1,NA,CASSLDRGYSYEQYF,TGCGCCAGCAGCTTGGACAGGGGGTATTCCTACGAGCAGTACTTC
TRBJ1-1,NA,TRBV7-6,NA,CASSSLVTGNTEAFF,TGTGCCAGCAGCTCCCTCGTGACGGGGAACACTGAAGCTTTCTTT
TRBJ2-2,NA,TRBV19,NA,CASSTGNTGELFF,TGTGCCAGTAGTACAGGAAACACCGGGGAGCTGTTTTTT